Shown below are 2 T cell receptor beta chains from a single sample sequenced in a study of post-analysis software for immune sequencing data. Each TCR beta cDNA library carried unique molecular identifiers. Each CDR3 protein is one row after TCRdb ran MiXCR on the PCR reads. The repertoire includes roughly 650,000 distinct CDR3 sequences, 59% of them detected once, and around 11% sits in the top ten. Points from the study as a whole: TRBV5-6, TRBV5-1 and TRBV20-1 were among about 5 TRBV segments more frequent in patients than controls.

The antigens of these receptors remain unknown. The specimen sequenced was blood. The receptors derive from a girl between 2 and 10 years old with multiple sclerosis.

V and J are TRBV7-6 and TRBJ1-4; D is unclear. The V gene lost 2 bases and the J gene lost 4 bases, with 5 bases spanning the gap. This CDR3 has 13 amino acids. Germline CDR1 is SGHVS and CDR2 is FNYEAQ. Written as DNA, the CDR3 is TGTGCCAGCAGCTTACTACTTAATGAAAAACTGTTTTTT. Its translation is CASSLLLNEKLFF.

This chain connects TRBV6-5 to TRBJ2-1, with TRBD1 identical over 10 bases. With 6 bases clipped from V and 10 bases from J, the junction kept 15 bases outside the gene matches. CDR3 size: 16 residues. CDR1 is MNHEY, CDR2 SVGAGI, per germline. The CDR3 DNA follows: TGTGCCAGCAGCCCCCACCGGGACAGGGGACACGGGGAGCAGTTCTTC. Translation gives CASSPHRDRGHGEQFF.